A selection of T cell receptor beta chains follows, all from one sample in a study of shared clonotypes between healthy human individuals. Sequenced by immunoSEQ multiplex PCR; TCRdb stores in-frame clones only, minus some. The sample yields roughly 2,300,000 clones, less than 95% seen once. Sequenced input: naive CD4+ T cells from PBMCs. The receptors derive from a man between 18 and 35 years old in good health. Some clones in this sample may be carry-over from other donors' samples. Both conserved end residues are trimmed from each CDR3. Each record gives: V gene, J gene, CDR3 protein.

>TRBV7-2|TRBJ2-3
ASSPGLAGSTDTQY
>TRBV28|TRBJ1-1
ASSVPGQGLRAF
>TRBV19|TRBJ2-2
ASSSAGRTNTGELF
>TRBV7-2|TRBJ2-1
ASSLARGNEQF
>TRBV5-1|TRBJ2-7
ASSSGAGGSSYEQY
>TRBV4-1|TRBJ2-7
ASSHAGSPYEQY
>TRBV6-6|TRBJ2-3
ASSYRTVGDTQY
>TRBV11-3|TRBJ1-1
ASSFDFNTEAF
>TRBV7-2|TRBJ2-7
ASSLAVGLAYEQY
>TRBV7-3|TRBJ1-2
ASSSTGTPRENGYT
>TRBV28|TRBJ1-2
ASSLSVFGGVNYGYT
>TRBV5-1|TRBJ2-1
ASSLDTLSYNEQF
>TRBV27|TRBJ2-2
ASSSRLAGGVTGELF
>TRBV6-1|TRBJ1-5
ASRARNQPQH
>TRBV7-9|TRBJ1-3
ASSSQGGNTIY
>TRBV5-1|TRBJ2-7
ASSFSGDYEQY
>TRBV27|TRBJ2-3
ASSASGRSDTQY
>TRBV4-1|TRBJ2-6
ASSSRQGAGANVLT
>TRBV27|TRBJ2-7
ASSGTRGYHEQY
>TRBV4-1|TRBJ2-7
ASSPLQGSYEQY
>TRBV5-1|TRBJ1-3
ASSLDAGTGGNTIY
>TRBV18|TRBJ2-5
ASSPDPRVRETQY
>TRBV7-3|TRBJ2-6
ASSPSSGANVLT
>TRBV5-1|TRBJ2-1
ASTGSSYNEQF
>TRBV5-1|TRBJ1-2
ASSPTTGNYGYT
>TRBV7-9|TRBJ2-1
ASSPGRGGGHEQF
>TRBV28|TRBJ2-5
ASSSLAETQY
>TRBV4-2|TRBJ1-1
ASSLGQGTEMNTEAF
>TRBV19|TRBJ1-1
ASSMTGGLSTEAF
>TRBV4-2|TRBJ2-2
ASSPLRQDTGELF
>TRBV4-1|TRBJ2-3
ASSLTSEDTQY
>TRBV5-1|TRBJ1-2
ASSPGTGGTNYGYT
>TRBV19|TRBJ1-4
ASSSKPGQGREKLF
>TRBV18|TRBJ2-7
ASSPRTILAGVYEQY
>TRBV4-1|TRBJ1-2
ASSRGLRTGVYGYT
>TRBV28|TRBJ2-7
ASRRGSPGYEQY
>TRBV28|TRBJ1-2
ASSFRVYGYT
>TRBV6-5|TRBJ1-1
ASSWRTGGEAF
>TRBV27|TRBJ1-2
ASSSSGAPNYGYT
>TRBV27|TRBJ2-2
ASSRRGLAGGGANTGELF
>TRBV9|TRBJ2-7
ASSVEAVPYEQY
>TRBV7-9|TRBJ1-1
ASSPTGPGTEAF
>TRBV30|TRBJ2-1
AWSVARDGTYNEQF
>TRBV6-1|TRBJ2-7
ASTPGPASYEQY
>TRBV15|TRBJ1-4
ATSRLSGGLGEKLF
>TRBV29-1|TRBJ1-2
SVEEASGYT
>TRBV7-2|TRBJ2-2
ASSFSGNDGELF
>TRBV4-2|TRBJ1-1
ASSQGRAKVGEAF
>TRBV27|TRBJ1-1
AYYWGLQAF
>TRBV30|TRBJ2-1
AWRGTSGRVWDEQF
>TRBV9|TRBJ2-5
ASSDSGGETQY
>TRBV5-1|TRBJ2-1
ASSPPVSGRSGVQF